The 31 T cell receptor beta chains listed next were all sequenced from one sample in a study of CD8+ T cells in alopecia areata (dated by TCRdb to 2016 to 2019). The protocol used for the library was the immunoSEQ multiplex PCR assay. RNA was extracted from all samples and reverse transcribed into cDNA, which served as template for TCR sequencing. Drawn from immuneACCESS, this table holds only the in-frame rearrangements with V and J called that TCRdb kept. Clones are partly lost; checked studies trace under half to an unresolved V gene and leave the rest unexplained. The sample includes under 200,000 clones, with approximately 57% observed a single time. Of the sample, approximately 15% falls within the top ten clones. The sample's time point label, in plain terms: 24 weeks on oral tofacitinib. Sample treatment or condition, as interpreted from the label and publication: oral pan-JAK inhibitor, 5-10 mg twice daily.

Here the sequenced sample was CD4+ T cells sorted from blood, taken at week 24, from a patient treated with tofacitinib. These TCRs come from a human donor with alopecia areata.

V and J are TRBV5-1 and TRBJ2-3, with no clear D. Germline values: CDR1 SGHRS, CDR2 YFSETQ. The CDR3 is 16 residues long. Trimming pared 3 bases from V and 0 bases from J, leaving 14 bases between. DNA for the CDR3: TGCGCCAGCAGCTCTGGTCTCGCTCTTAGCACAGATACGCAGTATTTT. It specifies CASSSGLALSTDTQYF.

The chain links TRBV29-1 to TRBJ1-4; D is perhaps TRBD1 (6 bases). Trimming pared 6 bases from V and 2 bases from J, leaving 10 bases between. Germline-derived CDR1 and CDR2 are SQVTM and ANQGSEA. The CDR3 runs 13 residues. This CDR3 reads CSVRGDTNEKLFF. CDR3 sequence (DNA): TGCAGCGTGAGGGGGGACACTAATGAAAAACTGTTTTTT. The full variable domain, with the rest looked up from reference TRBV29-1 and TRBJ1-4, is SAVISQKPSRDICQRGTSLTIQCQVDSQVTMMFWYRQQPGQSLTLIATANQGSEATYESGFVIDKFPISRPNLTFSTLTVSNMSPEDSSIYLCSVRGDTNEKLFFGSGTQLSVL.

This sequence joins TRBV25-1 and TRBJ1-6; D gene ambiguous. The CDR3 length is 13 residues. Trimming removed 7 bases from V and 8 bases from J, with 12 bases in between. Germline V gene sequence: CDR1 MGHDK, CDR2 SYGVNS. The CDR3 DNA follows: TGTGCCAGCATCGGGGAAAGGGATTCACCCCTCCACTTT. This codes for CASIGERDSPLHF.

The chain is built from TRBV25-1 and TRBJ2-7, with a weak D call TRBD2 (5 bases). Trimming shortened V by 1 base and J by 1 base, and 11 bases separated the two germline ends. The CDR3 has 15 residues. Germline CDR1 and CDR2: MGHDK and SYGVNS. The CDR3 loop is CASSEWGEGSYEQYF. The CDR3 DNA reads TGTGCCAGCAGTGAATGGGGAGAAGGATCCTACGAGCAGTACTTC.

This clone appeared once. V usage is TRBV2 and J usage is TRBJ1-2, with D possibly TRBD1 on 5 matching bases. This CDR3 has 13 amino acids. Germline loops: CDR1 SNHLY, CDR2 FYNNEI. V was clipped by 3 bases and J by 7 bases, with 12 bases between them. In DNA, the CDR3 is TGTGCCAGCAGTGACGGCGGGGGTCCTGGCTACACCTTC. It codes for CASSDGGGPGYTF.

The chain combines TRBV10-3 with TRBJ2-1; TRBD1 matches 8 bases. The CDR3 has 14 residues. V shed 4 bases and J 9 bases; nucleotides not matched to a gene: 8. Germline loops: CDR1 ENHRY, CDR2 SYGVKD. CDR3 sequence reads: CAISAGGSGAEQFF. The CDR3 coding sequence is TGTGCCATCAGTGCAGGGGGCAGCGGAGCTGAGCAGTTCTTC.

V and J are TRBV29-1 and TRBJ2-5, with D possibly being TRBD1 or TRBD2 (5 bases each). V lost 7 bases and J lost 4, with 22 bases in between. The V gene's germline CDR1 is SQVTM and CDR2 ANQGSEA. This CDR3 contains 15 residues. Written as DNA, the CDR3 is TGCAGCGCTACCGGACATCTCGAGGGCCCAGAGACCCAGTACTTC. Protein sequence: CSATGHLEGPETQYF.

This clone was seen only a few times. V and J are TRBV29-1 and TRBJ2-3; TRBD2 matches at 9 bases. The CDR3 runs to 14 residues. Trimming at V came to 7 bases and at J to 2 bases, leaving 7 bases not matched to a gene. Germline V gives CDR1 SQVTM, CDR2 ANQGSEA. The CDR3 DNA reads TGCAGCGCTGGACTAGCGCGATACACAGATACGCAGTATTTT. This sequence encodes CSAGLARYTDTQYF.

About this clone itself: The junction shows a germline mismatch at one end, possibly a read error. The CDR3 sequence: CASSGLITETQYF. CDR3 DNA sequence: TGTGCTAGCAGTGGGTTGATAACAGAGACCCAGTACTTC. V and J are TRBV7-7 and TRBJ2-5; D is undetermined. The CDR3 runs to 13 residues. The germline gives CDR1 SSHAT, CDR2 FNYEAQ (reference sequence).

This clone has just one count. The rearrangement joins TRBV6-6 to TRBJ1-1, with D perhaps matching TRBD1 (5 bases). Germline V gene data show CDR1 as MNHNY and CDR2 as SVGAGI (reference sequence). V lost 6 bases, J lost 4 bases, and 12 bases lay in between. There are 13 residues in the CDR3. The CDR3 spells CASSGSGITEAFF. DNA of the CDR3: TGTGCCAGCAGCGGATCAGGGATCACTGAAGCTTTCTTT.

The chain carries TRBV15 and TRBJ2-5, with unresolved D. Germline V gene data show CDR1 as LNHNV and CDR2 as YYDKDF (reference sequence). Deletions cut 0 bases from V and 4 bases from J, with 0 bases between. The CDR3 extends over 11 amino acids. DNA for the CDR3: TGTGCCACCAGCAGAGAAGAGACCCAGTACTTC. It codes for CATSREETQYF.

V and J are TRBV4-1 and TRBJ2-1; D not resolved. This CDR3 has 11 residues. V lost 4 bases to trimming and J lost 3 bases, with 1 base between them. Germline CDR1 is MGHRA and CDR2 is YSYEKL. CDR3 DNA sequence: TGCGCCAGCAGCCTCTACAATGAGCAGTTCTTC. As protein: CASSLYNEQFF.

The chain has TRBV19 and TRBJ2-5; the D gene is possibly TRBD1 (6 bases). Germline V lookup: CDR1 LNHDA, CDR2 SQIVND (reference sequence). The CDR3 contains 14 residues. V was cut by 3 bases and J by 4 bases, with 12 bases left in between. The CDR3 bases are TGTGCCAGTAGTATCTCGGCCAGGGGAGAGACCCAGTACTTC. It yields the protein CASSISARGETQYF.

The rearrangement uses TRBV27 and TRBJ1-6, with 7 bases that match TRBD1. Germline loops: CDR1 MNHEY, CDR2 SMNVEV (reference sequence). This CDR3 spans 12 amino acids. V gave up 6 bases and J gave up 12 bases; unmatched junction bases: 5. CDR3 loop: CASSLNRGPLHF. The CDR3, as DNA: TGTGCCAGCAGCTTGAACAGGGGACCCCTCCACTTT.

In regard to this clone: Other DNA variants within this sample encode the same CDR3. This sequence joins TRBV2 and TRBJ1-5, with no clear D. Germline assignment: CDR1 SNHLY and CDR2 FYNNEI. The CDR3 length is 13 residues. V lost 4 bases and J lost 0, with 4 bases in between. The DNA for the CDR3 is TGTGCCAGCAGTGCAGATAGCAATCAGCCCCAGCATTTT. It translates to CASSADSNQPQHF.

This clone has ten or more counts. The chain has TRBV7-9 and TRBJ2-7; D is possibly TRBD2 (7 bases). The germline gives CDR1 SEHNR, CDR2 FQNEAQ (reference sequence). Trimming cost V 7 bases and J 0 bases, with 16 bases left between them. The CDR3 spans 15 residues. CDR3 sequence reads: CASTLGGEGSYEQYF. In DNA form, the CDR3 reads TGTGCCAGCACCCTAGGGGGGGAGGGCTCCTACGAGCAGTACTTC.

This sequence joins TRBV11-2 and TRBJ2-5, with D perhaps matching TRBD1 (6 bases). The CDR3 covers 14 residues. The germline gives CDR1 SGHAT, CDR2 FQNNGV. The V end lost 2 bases, the J end lost 4 bases, and 11 bases lay between the germline ends. The CDR3 is CASSLLSRGETQYF. The CDR3 nucleotides are TGTGCCAGCAGCTTACTTAGCAGGGGAGAGACCCAGTACTTC. The full variable domain, with the rest looked up from reference TRBV11-2 and TRBJ2-5, is EAGVAQSPRYKIIEKRQSVAFWCNPISGHATLYWYQQILGQGPKLLIQFQNNGVVDDSQLPKDRFSAERLKGVDSTLKIQPAKLEDSAVYLCASSLLSRGETQYFGPGTRLLVL.

The gene calls are TRBV5-1 and TRBJ1-1; TRBD1 aligns across 8 bases. V was clipped by 4 bases and J by 4 bases; unmatched bases: 9. This CDR3 comprises 15 residues. Germline-derived CDR1 and CDR2 are SGHRS and YFSETQ. CDR3: CASSEGQGGGTEAFF. The CDR3 DNA reads as TGCGCCAGCAGCGAAGGACAGGGTGGAGGCACTGAAGCTTTCTTT.

This chain uses TRBV5-6 with TRBJ2-3, with D possibly matching TRBD2 (5 bases). V shed 4 bases and J shed 3 bases, with 12 bases lying between them. The CDR3 has 14 residues. The V gene's germline CDR1 is SGHDT and CDR2 YYEEEE. The DNA for the CDR3 is TGTGCCAGCAGCGAGCGACGAGGGACAGATACGCAGTATTTT. Protein product: CASSERRGTDTQYF.

V and J are TRBV2 and TRBJ2-7; D not resolved. V lost 0 bases to trimming and J lost 3 bases, with 6 bases between them. The germline CDR1 and CDR2 sequences are SNHLY and FYNNEI. The CDR3 is 13 residues long. CDR3 amino acids: CASSEAGRYEQYF. CDR3 bases: TGTGCCAGCAGTGAAGCGGGCCGCTACGAGCAGTACTTC.

The chain employs TRBV5-4 and TRBJ2-6; weak D call: TRBD1 (5 bases). The length of the CDR3 is 16 residues. V was cut by 0 bases and J by 2 bases, with 9 bases left in between. Per germline, CDR1 SGHNT and CDR2 YYREEE (reference sequence). In nucleotides, the CDR3 is TGTGCCAGCAGCTTGGAGGGGTGGGCTGGGGCCAACGTCCTGACTTTC. Encoded protein: CASSLEGWAGANVLTF.

This clone was observed a single time. The rearrangement uses TRBV30 and TRBJ1-2; the match to TRBD1 covers 9 bases. Losses at the gene ends were 4 bases for V and 2 bases for J; bases not matched to a gene: 8. Germline CDR1 reads GTSNPN; CDR2 reads SVGIG (reference sequence). CDR3 length equals 15 residues. Here the CDR3 reads CAWTNPGQGNYGYTF. CDR3 DNA sequence: TGTGCCTGGACCAATCCGGGACAGGGAAACTATGGCTACACCTTC. The full variable domain, completed using reference TRBV30 and TRBJ1-2, is SQTIHQWPATLVQPVGSPLSLECTVEGTSNPNLYWYRQAAGRGLQLLFYSVGIGQISSEVPQNLSASRPQDRQFILSSKKLLLSDSGFYLCAWTNPGQGNYGYTFGSGTRLTVV.

The rearrangement joins TRBV30 to TRBJ1-4; 10 nucleotides match TRBD1. The CDR3 runs to 15 residues. V gave up 5 bases and J gave up 8 bases; unmatched junction bases: 11. The germline CDR1 and CDR2 sequences are GTSNPN and SVGIG (reference sequence). CDR3 coding DNA: TGTGCCTGGGGGACCTATGACAGGGGGCCGGAAAAACTGTTTTTT. This translates into CAWGTYDRGPEKLFF.

The V and J genes are TRBV30 and TRBJ1-5, with 10 bases that match TRBD1. The CDR3 is made up of 15 amino acids. V lost 0 bases and J lost 7; bases outside the gene matches: 6. Per the germline V gene, CDR1 is GTSNPN and CDR2 is SVGIG (reference sequence). CDR3: CAWSVRDRGGQPQHF. The CDR3 DNA sequence: TGTGCCTGGAGTGTACGGGACAGGGGAGGACAGCCCCAGCATTTT.

The chain uses TRBV5-1 and TRBJ2-3, with no clear D. Trimming removed 2 bases at V and 0 bases at J, with 4 bases between. This CDR3 contains 13 residues. Germline V gene sequence: CDR1 SGHRS, CDR2 YFSETQ. CDR3 nucleotide sequence: TGCGCCAGCAGCTTCGACAGCACAGATACGCAGTATTTT. It specifies CASSFDSTDTQYF.

For this clone: The sample contains more than one DNA sequence encoding this CDR3. DNA of the CDR3: TGTGCCTGGAGTAGACAGGGGGACTATGGCTACACCTTC. This translates into CAWSRQGDYGYTF. V gene TRBV30 combines with J gene TRBJ1-2; 9 bases agree with TRBD1. V shed 2 bases, J shed 3 bases, and the junction held 1 base outside the gene matches. This CDR3 has 13 amino acids. Germline lookup yields CDR1 GTSNPN and CDR2 SVGIG (reference sequence).

The chain recombines TRBV11-2 with TRBJ1-1, with TRBD1 matching 7 bases. The V segment lost 1 base and the J segment 7 bases; nucleotides outside the gene matches: 3. The germline V gene encodes CDR1 SGHAT and CDR2 FQNNGV. The CDR3 is 13 amino acids. In DNA form, the CDR3 reads TGTGCCAGCAGCTTAGGACGGACAGGTGAAGCTTTCTTT. Protein product: CASSLGRTGEAFF.

J is TRBJ2-5 and V is TRBV15, with D perhaps matching TRBD1 or TRBD2 (6 bases each). Trimming removed 4 bases at V and 1 base at J, with 10 bases between. The CDR3 length is 14 residues. Germline V CDR1 and CDR2: LNHNV, YYDKDF (reference sequence). The CDR3 loop is CATSKGGPQETQYF. DNA for the CDR3: TGTGCCACCAGCAAGGGGGGACCCCAAGAGACCCAGTACTTC.

In nucleotides, the CDR3 is TGTGCCAGCAGTCCGTCAGGGGCGTATGGCTACACCTTC. Amino acids: CASSPSGAYGYTF. The V gene is TRBV27, the J gene TRBJ1-2; D may be TRBD1 (6 bases). The V end was cut by 5 bases, the J end by 5 bases, with 12 bases between. Germline CDR1 is MNHEY and CDR2 is SMNVEV (reference sequence). The CDR3 has 13 amino acids.

The chain employs TRBV4-2 and TRBJ2-3, with 12 bases that match TRBD1. Germline CDR1 LGHNA, CDR2 YNFKEQ. Trimming removed 5 bases from V and 6 bases from J; junction bases left unmatched: 6. This CDR3 has 15 amino acids. CDR3 in amino acids: CASSTGQGAWDTQYF. The CDR3 coding sequence is TGTGCCAGCAGCACGGGACAGGGGGCGTGGGATACGCAGTATTTT.

The rearrangement joins TRBV25-1 to TRBJ1-2; D perhaps matches TRBD1 (6 bases). V gave up 5 bases and J gave up 3 bases, with 13 bases separating them. In germline, CDR1 is MGHDK, CDR2 SYGVNS. This CDR3 region has 14 residues. This CDR3 is CASSNRTAYYGYTF. CDR3 sequence (DNA): TGTGCCAGCAGTAATAGGACAGCCTACTATGGCTACACCTTC.